This T cell receptor beta chain comes out of a study of blood T cell repertoires in COVID-19 (TCRdb year 2020). Notes on the research overall: Collaborator samples came from the United States, Italy and Spain and covered acute and convalescent phases of COVID-19. Where HLA class I and class II types were available, the types were taken from metadata supplied by the sample provider, not from assay-based typing. Sample metadata almost always included a de-identified subject ID, COVID-19 status, age in years and sex. The dataset comprised deeply sampled blood TCRbeta repertoires from subjects exposed to, actively infected with, or recovered from COVID-19. The samples were drawn from two sources: the first 160 participants of the ongoing ImmuneRACE study, and 950 to 1,500 subjects contributed by 6 global collaborators. The repertoires were released in a freely available public database intended as a resource for research on the immune response to SARS-CoV-2. The material from the prospective study consisted of cDNA or gDNA derived from T cells, B-cell-depleted T cells, or PBMCs.

The immunoSEQ Assay, a bias-controlled multiplex PCR, was used to amplify TCRbeta CDR3 regions from genomic DNA. Per the authors' processing: The number of nucleated cells in each sample was estimated from the amplification of reference gene primers within the assay. To quantify the absolute abundance of each unique TCRbeta CDR3 rearrangement, sequence reads were collapsed and filtered. For each sample, productive Simpson clonality was calculated as the square root of Simpson's diversity index across productive rearrangements. What TCRdb holds here is the immuneACCESS table cut down to in-frame rearrangements. Part of the clones is not present; checked against another copy, under half of the missing clones reflect an unresolved V gene, and the others are unexplained. V, J and clone size reflect that table, while D and trimming were determined from the DNA. The sample table lists hundreds of thousands of clones, around 89% of them with a count of one. The ten largest clones take up around 3% of the sample.

Of note for this clone: The antigen it binds to is not known. Qualities for individual bases were not recorded, and no much larger clone is one base off.

Enrolling through a virtual design, the prospective study's participants ranged in age from about 18 to 89 years and lived across 24 United States geographic areas. In the prospective study, cohorts were assigned on the basis of participant-reported clinical history obtained from a screening survey and a study questionnaire. For ImmuneRACE Cohort 3, a participant was defined as recovered based on two consecutive negative NP/OP PCR tests, clearance by a healthcare professional, or resolution of symptoms. Mobile phlebotomists in the prospective study collected whole blood, serum and a nasopharyngeal or oropharyngeal swab from every participant. Additional blood draws and questionnaires over an approximately 2-month period could optionally be provided by prospective study participants. Before DNA extraction, prospective study blood samples were shipped either frozen or at room temperature. The paper as a whole reports these results and caveats: The quantity of clinical and demographic metadata differed by source and by participant and was supplied without curation.

CDR1 and CDR2 (LGHNA, YNFKEQ) derive from the germline V gene. From V the trimming removes 6 bases and from J it removes 7 bases, while the gene matches leave 4 bases of the junction unaccounted for. The cysteine opens and the phenylalanine closes a CDR3 of 14 amino acids. Only CDR3 DNA remains: 42 bases, in frame from the first base. The sequencing input was PBMCs or T cells enriched from blood (not recorded which). The V gene is TRBV4-2 and the J gene is TRBJ1-6; TRBD1 matches 9 bases in the middle. The sequence derives from a woman aged 50 to 60 who had recovered from COVID-19. The nucleotides are TGTGCCAGCAGTTGGACAGGGGAAAATTCACCCCTCCACTTT. It codes for CASSWTGENSPLHF.